The rows below give T cell receptor beta chains drawn from one sample of a study of metastatic and nonmetastatic thyroid tumors. TCRdb reprocessed the PCR reads via MiXCR. The data hold 80,000 to 85,000 clones, with approximately 12% observed a single time. The sequenced sample consisted of tumor tissue. All receptors come from a female donor with papillary thyroid cancer or a benign thyroid nodule (not recorded which). Some clones in this sample may be carry-over from other donors' samples. Each CDR3 is given with its conserved first and last residue. A D gene is named only where the DNA matches it firmly. The size of a clone is reported for some rows only, either as once, few or many, or as a class for expanded clones.

CDR3 length,V gene,clone size,J gene,D gene,CDR3 DNA,CDR3 protein
15,TRBV20-1,many,TRBJ2-7,.,TGCAGTGTCAAAAGGGGCGGGTCGTACTCCTACGAGCAGTACTTC,CSVKRGGSYSYEQYF
14,TRBV5-1,many,TRBJ1-4,.,TGCGCCAGCCGGCCGGGGCCAACTAATGAAAAACTGTTTTTT,CASRPGPTNEKLFF
13,TRBV19,many,TRBJ1-5,.,TGTGCCACCAGGAGGGATAGCAATCAGCCCCAGCATTTT,CATRRDSNQPQHF
14,TRBV20-1,many,TRBJ1-3,.,TGCAGTGCTCTGACAGGAACGGGAGGAAACACCATATATTTT,CSALTGTGGNTIYF
12,TRBV11-2,many,TRBJ2-3,.,TGTGCCAGCAGCTTGGATGCAGATACGCAGTATTTT,CASSLDADTQYF
17,TRBV28,.,TRBJ2-7,.,TGTGCCAGCAGTTTTTTTGGAGGGCGGGGCGTCTCCCTAGGGGAGTACTTC,CASSFFGGRGVSLGEYF
15,TRBV9,many,TRBJ2-5,TRBD2,TGTGCCAGCAGCGTAGCTGGACTAGCCGAAGAGACCCAGTACTTC,CASSVAGLAEETQYF
13,TRBV2,many,TRBJ1-6,.,TGTGCCAGCACTCATGGGGTGGATTCACCCCTCCACTTT,CASTHGVDSPLHF
13,TRBV29-1,.,TRBJ1-1,.,TGCGGCGTTGAATCGGGGGGAGTCACTGAAGCTTTCTTT,CGVESGGVTEAFF
15,TRBV20-1,.,TRBJ1-1,.,TGTAGTGCTAGAGATCCCTTAGGGGGTCTCACTGAAGCTTTCTTT,CSARDPLGGLTEAFF
12,TRBV7-9,many,TRBJ2-7,.,TGTGCCAGCAGGCCAGTCTCCTACGAGCAGTACTTC,CASRPVSYEQYF
14,TRBV4-1,.,TRBJ2-7,TRBD1,TGCGCCAGCAGCCAAGGACAGGGTTCCAGCGAGCAGTACTTC,CASSQGQGSSEQYF
15,TRBV12-3/TRBV12-4,many,TRBJ1-5,TRBD1,TGTGCCAGCAGTTTAGCTACAGGGGTGTTTCAGCCCCAGCATTTT,CASSLATGVFQPQHF
15,TRBV12-3/TRBV12-4,many,TRBJ2-7,TRBD2,TGTGCCAGTCTAGCGGGAGGGCGCGGTAAATACGAGCAGTACTTC,CASLAGGRGKYEQYF
13,TRBV10-1,many,TRBJ2-5,TRBD1,TGCGCCAGCAGTTCGGGACAGGGGGAGACCCAGTACTTC,CASSSGQGETQYF
16,TRBV9,many,TRBJ2-7,TRBD1,TGTGCCAGCAGCGCGGGGGGAGGACAGGGGGCCTACGAGCAGTACTTC,CASSAGGGQGAYEQYF
18,TRBV9,many,TRBJ2-3,TRBD2,TGTGCCAGCAGCGTAGTAGCGGGAGGGCCCGGTTTCACAGATACGCAGTATTTT,CASSVVAGGPGFTDTQYF
16,TRBV5-6,many,TRBJ1-1,.,TGTGCCAGCAGACCCGGGGGAGGGGAATCCTACACTGAAGCTTTCTTT,CASRPGGGESYTEAFF
18,TRBV9,many,TRBJ2-2,.,TGTGCCAGCAGCGTAGCGGCTGCGGGGAGAGCGAACACCGGGGAGCTGTTTTTT,CASSVAAAGRANTGELFF
18,TRBV24-1,few,TRBJ2-5,TRBD2,TGTGCCACCAGTGACCGACGCCCCGCGGGAGCACTAGAAGAGACCCAGTACTTC,CATSDRRPAGALEETQYF
16,TRBV5-1,many,TRBJ1-6,TRBD1,TGCGCCAGCAGCCCGGGGGACAGGGGGGGAAGCTCACCCCTCCACTTT,CASSPGDRGGSSPLHF
13,TRBV27,.,TRBJ2-2,TRBD2,TGTGCCAGCAGTTTTAGCGGGTTAGGGGAGCTGTTTTTT,CASSFSGLGELFF
13,TRBV6-1,many,TRBJ2-7,TRBD1,TGTGCCAGCAGTTATTACAGGGGCTACGAGCAGTACTTC,CASSYYRGYEQYF
15,TRBV2,many,TRBJ2-1,.,TGTGCCAGCAGAGCAACCGATACTACCTACAATGAGCAGTTCTTC,CASRATDTTYNEQFF
13,TRBV20-1,.,TRBJ2-5,.,TGCAGTGCCAGTGGGGCTATCCAAGAGACCCAGTACTTC,CSASGAIQETQYF
15,TRBV14,many,TRBJ1-6,.,TGTGCCAGCAGCCAATCAATGGGGACTAATTCACCCCTCCACTTT,CASSQSMGTNSPLHF
14,TRBV20-1,.,TRBJ2-5,TRBD2,TGCAGGGCCTCCGGGGGGAGCGGGAAAGAGACCCAGTACTTC,CRASGGSGKETQYF
17,TRBV7-7,.,TRBJ2-1,TRBD2,TGTGCTAGCAGCTTATACCCTCCCGGGACTAGCTTAAATGAGCAGTTCTTC,CASSLYPPGTSLNEQFF
14,TRBV11-3,many,TRBJ2-1,TRBD2,TGTGCCAGCAGCTTAGATAAGTCTAGCGGGAGATTAATCTTC,CASSLDKSSGRLIF
15,TRBV27,many,TRBJ2-1,.,TGTGCCAGCAGTCCCCTAGGTAGCTCCTACAATGAGCAGTTCTTC,CASSPLGSSYNEQFF
15,TRBV2,many,TRBJ1-3,TRBD1,TGTGCCAGCAGTGAACAGGGGGCTCATGGAAACACCATATATTTT,CASSEQGAHGNTIYF
15,TRBV5-1,.,TRBJ2-5,.,TGCGCCAGCAGCTCCATTGGACCGTACCAAGGGACCCAGTACTTC,CASSSIGPYQGTQYF
15,TRBV6-2/TRBV6-3,.,TRBJ2-7,.,TGTGCCAGCACACATTGGGCAGATGGATTCTACGAGCAGTATTTC,CASTHWADGFYEQYF
15,TRBV19,many,TRBJ2-3,.,TGTGCCAGTAGTATAACCCCCCTAGAGGCTGATACGCAGTATTTT,CASSITPLEADTQYF
15,TRBV6-6,many,TRBJ2-5,TRBD1,TGTGCCAGCAGTTACTCGGACAGGGGGCGGGAGACCCAGTACTTC,CASSYSDRGRETQYF
17,TRBV4-1,many,TRBJ1-4,TRBD1,TGCGCCAGCAGCCAAGAATTTACCGGGACAGGTGATGAAAAACTGTTTTTT,CASSQEFTGTGDEKLFF
16,TRBV14,.,TRBJ2-7,.,TGCGCCAGCACCTCCCTGGCACTAGTGGAAAAATACGAGCAGTACTTC,CASTSLALVEKYEQYF
17,TRBV7-8,many,TRBJ2-7,TRBD1,TGTGCCAGCAGCTCGATCTGGGGAGGGACAGGGACATACGAGCAGTACTTC,CASSSIWGGTGTYEQYF
18,TRBV5-6,many,TRBJ2-1,TRBD2,TGTGCCAGCAGCTTGGGGACTAGCGGGAGGCCGGTTTACAATGAGCAGTTCTTC,CASSLGTSGRPVYNEQFF
15,TRBV20-1,.,TRBJ2-5,TRBD2,TGCAGTGCTAGAGAATCTAGCGGGATATCAGAGACCCAGTACTTC,CSARESSGISETQYF
12,TRBV12-3/TRBV12-4,many,TRBJ1-1,.,TGTGCCAGCAGCCTACGGACACTGGCGTCTTTCTTT,CASSLRTLASFF
14,TRBV7-2,many,TRBJ2-1,.,TGTGCCAGCAGCTTAGGGGTAAACAGGGACCTCCTGCTCTTC,CASSLGVNRDLLLF
16,TRBV6-5,few,TRBJ2-1,.,TGTGCCAGCATTTACTCGGGCTGGAATATTGACAATGAGCAGTTCTTC,CASIYSGWNIDNEQFF
15,TRBV6-1,many,TRBJ1-6,.,TGTGCCAGCAGTGATACTGGCAGGAAGGATTCACCCCTCCACTTT,CASSDTGRKDSPLHF
16,TRBV12-3/TRBV12-4,few,TRBJ2-2,TRBD1,TGTGCCAGCAGTTCGGAGGGACAGGGTTTAAGAAGGGAGCTGTTTTTT,CASSSEGQGLRRELFF
14,TRBV5-1,many,TRBJ2-2,.,TGCGCCAGCAGCTTTTTTTCAGCGGAGGGGGAGCTGTTTTTT,CASSFFSAEGELFF
15,TRBV5-6,many,TRBJ2-7,.,TGTGCCAGCAGCTTCAGGGGAGGTGATATGTACGAGCAGTACTTC,CASSFRGGDMYEQYF
18,TRBV14,many,TRBJ2-3,TRBD2,TGTGCCAGCAGCCAAGCCCCCTCACTAGCGGGAGGGCTAGATACGCAGTATTTT,CASSQAPSLAGGLDTQYF
16,TRBV10-3,many,TRBJ1-3,.,TGTGCCATCAGTGAGTCGTCTCCGGGGCCTGGAAACACCATATATTTT,CAISESSPGPGNTIYF
19,TRBV6-5,many,TRBJ2-7,TRBD2,TGTGCCAGCAGACCCAACCGTCAGGGGAAAACTAGCGGTACCTACGAGCAGTACTTC,CASRPNRQGKTSGTYEQYF
15,TRBV18,many,TRBJ2-7,TRBD1,TGTGCCAGCTCACCTGGAGGACAGGGCAGGTACGAGCAGTACTTC,CASSPGGQGRYEQYF
15,TRBV10-3,many,TRBJ2-7,TRBD2,TGTGCCATCAGTGAGTCAGGACTAGCGGGTTACGAGCAGTACTTC,CAISESGLAGYEQYF